These 28 T cell receptor beta chains were all obtained from the same sample, sequenced in a study of blood T cell repertoires in COVID-19 (dated by TCRdb to 2020 to 2021). The library was prepared using the immunoSEQ multiplex PCR assay. The source is immuneACCESS, and TCRdb retained only in-frame sequences with V and J called. Part of the clones is not carried over; for the studies checked, unresolved V genes explain less than half of this, and the remainder is unexplained. This sample comprises about 160,000 clones, around 83% of them detected only once. The top ten hold 1.1% of the sample. Specimen: peripheral blood. All receptors derive from a man aged 35-49 years with acute or convalescent COVID-19.

The chain uses TRBV3-1 (or the pseudogene TRBV3-2) and TRBJ1-1; D unclear. This CDR3 spans 13 amino acids. Germline lookup yields CDR1 LGHDT and CDR2 YNNKEL (reference sequence). V lost 5 bases and J lost 0, with 7 bases in between. CDR3 in amino acids: CASSLSLNTEAFF. Here the CDR3 DNA reads TGTGCCAGCAGCTTATCGTTGAACACTGAAGCTTTCTTT.

The chain recombines TRBV5-6 with TRBJ1-4; 7 bases map to TRBD1. V was clipped by 4 bases and J by 10 bases; unmatched bases: 16. The germline V gene has CDR1 SGHDT and CDR2 YYEEEE. This CDR3 region has 16 residues. In DNA form, the CDR3 reads TGTGCCAGCAGCGACCCATACGGCCAGGGGGATCGAAAACTGTTTTTT. It specifies CASSDPYGQGDRKLFF.

This chain uses TRBV5-6 with TRBJ2-3, with TRBD1 as a possible D gene (6 bases). V lost 4 bases to trimming and J lost 3 bases, with 9 bases between them. The CDR3 has 13 amino acids. CDR1 and CDR2 from the germline V gene are SGHDT and YYEEEE. CDR3 nucleotide sequence: TGTGCCAGCAGCATACAGGGAACAGATACGCAGTATTTT. It translates to CASSIQGTDTQYF.

The chain has TRBV7-9 and TRBJ2-7, with 9 bases fitting TRBD2. The CDR3 totals 16 residues. The trim removed 5 bases at V and 6 bases at J, leaving 14 bases unmatched. Germline CDR1 reads SEHNR; CDR2 reads FQNEAQ (reference sequence). CDR3 nucleotides: TGTGCCAGCAGCCCTGTCTATGGCGGGGGGGCCGGCGAGCAGTACTTC. Encoded protein: CASSPVYGGGAGEQYF.

The chain joins TRBV27 to TRBJ2-1; 12 nucleotides line up with TRBD1. With 2 bases clipped from V and 9 bases from J, the junction kept 5 bases outside the gene matches. Germline CDR1 MNHEY, CDR2 SMNVEV (reference sequence). The CDR3 has 15 amino acids. DNA of the CDR3: TGTGCCAGCAGTTTACACGGGACAGGGGGCTCTGAGCAGTTCTTC. Amino acids: CASSLHGTGGSEQFF.

The sample holds one count of this clone. CDR3 DNA: TGTGCCAGCAATCACGGACAGGGTATCAATCAGCCCCAGCATTTT. This codes for CASNHGQGINQPQHF. V is TRBV6-6 and J is TRBJ1-5, with 8 bases matching TRBD1. This CDR3 is 15 amino acids long. Trimming took 7 bases from V and 3 from J; bases not matched to a gene: 8. Germline V gene data show CDR1 as MNHNY and CDR2 as SVGAGI (reference sequence).

V gene TRBV15 combines with J gene TRBJ1-2; 7 bases map to TRBD1. After removal of 1 base from V and 4 bases from J, the junction contained 9 bases not matched to a gene. Germline CDR1 is LNHNV and CDR2 is YYDKDF (reference sequence). This CDR3 comprises 16 residues. CDR3 residues: CATSRAETGLIYGYTF. CDR3 DNA: TGTGCCACCAGCAGAGCCGAGACAGGGTTGATCTATGGCTACACCTTC.

This clone came up a few times. V is TRBV4-3 and J is TRBJ1-4; 11 nucleotides align to TRBD1. V gave up 4 bases and J gave up 4 bases; unmatched junction bases: 2. The CDR3 length is 15 residues. CDR1 LGHNA and CDR2 YSLEER come from the germline V gene. CDR3 region: CASSLGQGDNEKLFF. CDR3 coding DNA: TGCGCCAGCAGCCTGGGACAGGGGGATAATGAAAAACTGTTTTTT.

V and J are TRBV3-1 (or the pseudogene TRBV3-2) and TRBJ2-5, with D possibly TRBD1 on 6 matching bases. CDR3 length equals 14 residues. Trimming left V 4 bases short and J 6 bases short, with 15 bases between. Germline V gives CDR1 LGHDT, CDR2 YNNKEL (reference sequence). The CDR3 bases are TGTGCCAGCAGCCGTATAGGGGGAGTGCAGACCCAGTACTTC. Its translation: CASSRIGGVQTQYF.

This clone showed up just a few times. V and J are TRBV6-1 and TRBJ2-3; the D gene is possibly TRBD2 (6 bases). CDR3 length: 15 amino acids. V lost 1 base and J lost 4, with 12 bases in between. The germline V gene has CDR1 MNHNS and CDR2 SASEGT. CDR3 sequence: CASSEGQGGPDTQYF. In DNA, the CDR3 is TGTGCCAGCAGTGAAGGGCAGGGAGGACCAGATACGCAGTATTTT.

The J gene is TRBJ2-5, the V gene TRBV7-6; D is possibly TRBD2 (6 bases). There are 15 residues in the CDR3. Germline V CDR1 and CDR2: SGHVS, FNYEAQ. Trimming took 6 bases from V and 4 from J, leaving 18 bases between them. The CDR3 here is CASRSTRDSGETQYF. CDR3 sequence (DNA): TGTGCCAGCAGATCAACCAGGGACTCCGGAGAGACCCAGTACTTC.

This chain uses TRBV6-5 with TRBJ1-3; maybe TRBD1 (5 bases). This CDR3 has 14 residues. The germline V and J ends were trimmed by 7 bases and 0 bases, with 10 bases remaining between them. Germline V CDR1 and CDR2: MNHEY, SVGAGI. The CDR3 is CASTTRVSGNTIYF. The CDR3 DNA follows: TGTGCCAGCACTACCAGGGTCTCTGGAAACACCATATATTTT.

The gene calls are TRBV3-1 (or the pseudogene TRBV3-2) and TRBJ2-5; no clear D. Germline CDR1 and CDR2: LGHDT and YNNKEL (reference sequence). The CDR3 is made up of 11 amino acids. Trimming removed 5 bases at V and 5 bases at J, with 6 bases between. The CDR3 DNA reads as TGTGCCAGCAGCGCCCAGGAGACCCAGTACTTC. As protein: CASSAQETQYF.

The V gene is TRBV5-1, the J gene TRBJ2-5, with D possibly TRBD2 on 5 matching bases. The CDR3 loop spans 12 amino acids. Germline V lookup: CDR1 SGHRS, CDR2 YFSETQ. Trimming pared 2 bases from V and 3 bases from J, leaving 5 bases between. In DNA, the CDR3 is TGCGCCAGCAGCTTAGCGGAAGAGACCCAGTACTTC. Its protein is CASSLAEETQYF.

This sequence joins TRBV9 and TRBJ2-2, with 11 bases aligning to TRBD1. The CDR3 spans 15 residues. V shed 4 bases, J shed 6 bases, and the junction held 5 bases outside the gene matches. Germline V gene lookup returns CDR1 SGDLS and CDR2 YYNGEE. In nucleotides, the CDR3 is TGTGCCAGCAGCTCTCCGGGACAGGGGGCCGGGGAGCTGTTTTTT. Its translation is CASSSPGQGAGELFF.

The genes are TRBV3-1 (or the pseudogene TRBV3-2) and TRBJ1-4, with D tentatively TRBD1 (6 bases). The ends were cut back, 2 bases at V and 2 bases at J, with 12 bases in the middle. Germline CDR1 reads LGHDT; CDR2 reads YNNKEL (reference sequence). CDR3 length: 16 amino acids. CDR3 protein: CASSQFLRGTNEKLFF. The CDR3 coding sequence is TGTGCCAGCAGCCAATTTCTCAGGGGTACTAATGAAAAACTGTTTTTT.

The J gene is TRBJ2-7, the V gene TRBV7-2; TRBD2 might be the D (6 bases). The CDR3 extends over 11 amino acids. Germline V gene sequence: CDR1 SGHTA, CDR2 FQGNSA. V gave up 3 bases and J gave up 7 bases, with 7 bases separating them. Here the CDR3 reads CASSFGGEQYF. The CDR3 DNA follows: TGTGCCAGCAGCTTCGGGGGAGAGCAGTACTTC.

The chain joins TRBV6-5 to TRBJ1-1, with D unclear. The CDR3 contains 13 residues. Germline loops: CDR1 MNHEY, CDR2 SVGAGI. Trimming stripped 6 bases from V and 2 bases from J, with 10 bases between. The CDR3 reads CASSPTKNTEAFF. CDR3 DNA sequence: TGTGCCAGCAGCCCGACAAAAAACACTGAAGCTTTCTTT.

This clone has a single count. This chain connects TRBV19 to TRBJ1-5; unclear D gene. V lost 3 bases and J lost 2, with 14 bases in between. Germline V gene data show CDR1 as LNHDA and CDR2 as SQIVND (reference sequence). The CDR3 has 16 amino acids. DNA for the CDR3: TGTGCCAGTAGTATTGCGGGGTACGGGGGCAATCAGCCCCAGCATTTT. The encoded protein is CASSIAGYGGNQPQHF.

In nucleotides, the CDR3 is TGTGCCAGCAGTCCAAACCCTTTAGTTTTCTATGGCTACACCTTC. Encoded protein: CASSPNPLVFYGYTF. The chain couples TRBV6-5 to TRBJ1-2; D unresolved. Germline V gene sequence: CDR1 MNHEY, CDR2 SVGAGI. Trimming took 5 bases from V and 4 from J, leaving 17 bases between them. This CDR3 contains 15 residues.

The chain recombines TRBV5-4 with TRBJ2-1, with TRBD2 matching over 10 bases. The CDR3 covers 15 residues. V lost 4 bases to trimming and J lost 8 bases; unmatched junction nucleotides: 9. Germline V gene data show CDR1 as SGHNT and CDR2 as YYREEE (reference sequence). CDR3 bases: TGTGCCAGCAGCAACCTAGCGGGGGAGGGGGATGAGCAGTTCTTC. As protein: CASSNLAGEGDEQFF.

The chain combines TRBV6-6 with TRBJ1-3; D is ambiguous. The CDR3 has 14 amino acids. Per germline, CDR1 MNHNY and CDR2 SVGAGI (reference sequence). With 5 bases removed from V and 2 bases from J, the gap between germline ends came to 10 bases. The CDR3 DNA follows: TGTGCCAGCAGTCGCGTGAGGGCTGGAAACACCATATATTTT. Translating gives CASSRVRAGNTIYF.

V gene TRBV9 combines with J gene TRBJ1-4; D gene uncertain. This CDR3 is 14 amino acids long. Trimming removed 0 bases from V and 4 bases from J, with 7 bases in between. Germline V CDR1 and CDR2: SGDLS, YYNGEE. The CDR3 nucleotides are TGTGCCAGCAGCGTAGCAGTTCATAATGAAAAACTGTTTTTT. Its protein is CASSVAVHNEKLFF.

The gene calls are TRBV7-3 and TRBJ2-3, with D perhaps TRBD1 (5 bases). The germline V and J ends were trimmed by 3 bases and 6 bases, with 13 bases remaining between them. The CDR3 contains 14 residues. From germline, CDR1 is SGHTA and CDR2 FQGTGA. Here the CDR3 reads CASSFGAPGDTQYF. In DNA, the CDR3 is TGTGCCAGCAGCTTTGGGGCCCCAGGGGATACGCAGTATTTT. Supplemented by reference TRBV7-3 and TRBJ2-3, the full variable domain reads GAGVSQTPSNKVTEKGKYVELRCDPISGHTALYWYRQSLGQGPEFLIYFQGTGAADDSGLPNDRFFAVRPEGSVSTLKIQRTERGDSAVYLCASSFGAPGDTQYFGPGTRLTVL.

A single count supports this clone. The chain has TRBV3-1 (or the pseudogene TRBV3-2) and TRBJ1-2; D unclear. V was clipped by 2 bases and J by 1 base, with 14 bases between them. The germline V gene encodes CDR1 LGHDT and CDR2 YNNKEL (reference sequence). The CDR3 sequence is 16 residues long. The CDR3 bases are TGTGCCAGCAGCCAACACGCAGGCGATAATAACTATGGCTACACCTTC. Encoded protein: CASSQHAGDNNYGYTF.

The chain recombines TRBV5-1 with TRBJ1-6; 10 bases agree with TRBD1. CDR1 is SGHRS and CDR2 is YFSETQ in the germline V gene. This CDR3 has 13 residues. The J segment lost 14 bases and the V segment lost 4 bases, leaving 6 bases of the junction unmatched. The CDR3 DNA reads as TGCGCCAGCAGCGAAAGGACAGGGGGGGCCCTCCACTTT. Its protein product is CASSERTGGALHF.

V gene TRBV5-1 combines with J gene TRBJ2-5; TRBD1 aligns across 11 bases. This CDR3 spans 15 amino acids. Germline V gene data show CDR1 as SGHRS and CDR2 as YFSETQ. J lost 4 bases, V lost 5 bases, and 7 bases had no gene match. CDR3 residues: CASSSGTGGPETQYF. The CDR3 DNA reads as TGCGCCAGCAGTTCCGGGACAGGGGGTCCAGAGACCCAGTACTTC.

In DNA form, the CDR3 reads TGTGCCTGGAGTGTATCGGAGTTAAGGGAGCAGTACTTC. Translation: CAWSVSELREQYF. V is TRBV30 and J is TRBJ2-7; D ambiguous. The ends were cut back, 0 bases at V and 7 bases at J, with 13 bases in the middle. Germline V CDR1 and CDR2: GTSNPN, SVGIG (reference sequence). This CDR3 region has 13 residues.